This is a list of T cell receptor beta chains from one sample in a study of blood T cell repertoires in COVID-19. Assay used: immunoSEQ multiplex PCR; TCRdb lists only in-frame clones, some missing. The sample yields 68,000 or so clones, about nine tenths seen once. The sequenced sample consisted of peripheral blood. Source of these receptors: a man in his fifties or sixties with active COVID-19. Both conserved end residues are part of each CDR3. D genes are given only for firm matches. For some rows the clone size is stated as once, few or many, or as a class when expanded; others skip it.

v_call	clone_size	d_call	j_call	cdr3_aa	cdr3_nt
TRBV2	.	.	TRBJ2-5	CASSGGQEQETQYF	TGTGCCAGCAGTGGGGGACAAGAACAAGAGACCCAGTACTTC
TRBV5-1	.	TRBD2	TRBJ2-2	CASSWGLAGGLTGELFF	TGCGCCAGCAGCTGGGGACTAGCGGGAGGCCTCACCGGGGAGCTGTTTTTT
TRBV30	.	TRBD1	TRBJ1-5	CAWSEDRGPNQPQHF	TGTGCCTGGAGTGAAGACAGGGGGCCCAATCAGCCCCAGCATTTT
TRBV3-1/TRBV3-2	.	.	TRBJ2-6	CARPRDSGANVLTF	TGTGCCAGGCCGCGCGACTCTGGGGCCAACGTCCTGACTTTC
TRBV7-8	.	.	TRBJ1-1	CASSPQKSTHTEAFF	TGTGCCAGCAGCCCTCAGAAGTCGACTCACACTGAAGCTTTCTTT
TRBV9	.	.	TRBJ1-1	CASSVGQMNTEAFF	TGTGCCAGCAGCGTAGGGCAGATGAACACTGAAGCTTTCTTT
TRBV18	.	.	TRBJ2-7	CASSGRGAGGLKSSYEQYF	TGTGCCAGCTCCGGGAGGGGTGCAGGGGGTCTTAAGAGCTCCTACGAGCAGTACTTC
TRBV4-2	.	.	TRBJ1-3	CASSQHGGGNENTIYF	TGTGCCAGCAGCCAGCATGGCGGGGGCAATGAAAACACCATATATTTT
TRBV19	few	.	TRBJ2-3	CASSPGVSTDTQYF	TGTGCCAGTAGCCCGGGAGTCAGTACAGATACGCAGTATTTT
TRBV5-6	.	.	TRBJ2-1	CASSLGRGWYNEQFF	TGTGCCAGCAGCTTAGGCAGGGGCTGGTACAATGAGCAGTTCTTC
TRBV28	.	.	TRBJ1-6	CASRGGGEPLHF	TGTGCCAGCAGAGGTGGGGGGGAACCCCTCCACTTT
TRBV5-4	.	.	TRBJ2-2	CASSLRWGLTGELFF	TGTGCCAGCAGCTTGCGCTGGGGCCTTACCGGGGAGCTGTTTTTT
TRBV5-1	.	TRBD2	TRBJ2-1	CASSLVLTSGGHNEQFF	TGCGCCAGCAGCTTGGTGTTGACTAGCGGGGGTCACAATGAGCAGTTCTTC
TRBV28	.	TRBD1	TRBJ1-2	CASSLGQADGYTF	TGTGCCAGCAGTTTAGGACAGGCTGACGGCTACACCTTC
TRBV7-2	.	.	TRBJ2-1	CASTGSSYNEQFF	TGTGCTTCAACGGGGAGCTCCTACAATGAGCAGTTCTTC
TRBV6-1	.	.	TRBJ2-7	CASSEAGFYEQYF	TGTGCCAGCAGTGAAGCGGGCTTCTACGAGCAGTACTTC
TRBV10-2	.	.	TRBJ2-2	CASSAVQGTGELFF	TGCGCCAGCAGTGCCGTGCAGGGCACCGGGGAGCTGTTTTTT
TRBV6-5	.	TRBD2	TRBJ2-3	CASSSPSGGASDTQYF	TGTGCCAGCAGTTCCCCGAGCGGGGGGGCCTCAGATACGCAGTATTTT
TRBV9	.	.	TRBJ2-3	CASSVQQVRDTQYF	TGTGCCAGCAGCGTTCAACAGGTTAGAGATACGCAGTATTTT
TRBV4-3	.	.	TRBJ2-7	CASSQGLQIYEQYF	TGCGCCAGCAGCCAGGGACTTCAAATTTACGAGCAGTACTTC
TRBV9	.	TRBD2	TRBJ2-1	CASSVGRTSAEQFF	TGTGCCAGCAGCGTAGGTCGGACTAGTGCTGAGCAGTTCTTC
TRBV30	.	.	TRBJ2-6	CAWSVGASSGANVLTF	TGTGCCTGGAGTGTAGGGGCAAGCTCTGGGGCCAACGTCCTGACTTTC
TRBV9	few	TRBD1	TRBJ1-4	CASSDLGQGHNEKLFF	TGTGCCAGCAGCGACCTCGGACAGGGGCATAATGAAAAACTGTTTTTT
TRBV5-1	.	.	TRBJ1-1	CASSFLQGMDTEAFF	TGCGCCAGCAGCTTCCTACAGGGAATGGACACTGAAGCTTTCTTT
TRBV9	.	TRBD1	TRBJ1-6	CASSVDRARANSPLHF	TGTGCCAGCAGCGTGGACAGGGCGCGCGCTAATTCACCCCTCCACTTT